One and the same sample provided the 28 T cell receptor beta chains below, sequenced in a study of OX40 agonist ivuxolimab in advanced cancers. The method was immunoSEQ multiplex PCR; TCRdb's version includes in-frame clones alone and lacks a portion of them. Of 110,000 or so clones detected, 75% to 95% appear once; the ten largest clones hold under 0.85%. Sequencing was performed on CD4+ or CD8+ T cells sorted from blood, taken in a trial of the OX40 agonist ivuxolimab. Receptor source: an adult with an advanced solid tumor such as melanoma, head and neck, liver or kidney cancer.

The chain joins TRBV5-1 to TRBJ2-1; tentatively, D is TRBD2 (6 bases). This CDR3 has 16 residues. Trimming stripped 3 bases from V and 5 bases from J, with 18 bases between. Germline-derived CDR1 and CDR2 are SGHRS and YFSETQ. In DNA, the CDR3 is TGCGCCAGCAGCTGGGGGGTTGCTGGAGGCAACAATGAGCAGTTCTTC. Translated, it gives CASSWGVAGGNNEQFF.

The chain has TRBV18 and TRBJ2-3, with TRBD2 matching over 11 bases. The CDR3 extends over 19 amino acids. Germline V lookup: CDR1 KGHSH, CDR2 LQKENI. After removal of 3 bases from V and 1 base from J, the junction contained 12 bases not matched to a gene. CDR3 nucleotides: TGTGCCAGCTCACCCGATGGAATAGCGGGGGGGAAGCGCACAGATACGCAGTATTTT. Translated, it gives CASSPDGIAGGKRTDTQYF.

As to this clone: The same CDR3 is also encoded by other DNA sequences in this sample. The chain carries TRBV30 and TRBJ1-1; D call uncertain. Trimming took 0 bases from V and 1 from J, leaving 9 bases between them. The germline V gene encodes CDR1 GTSNPN and CDR2 SVGIG (reference sequence). The CDR3 runs to 14 residues. The CDR3 DNA sequence: TGTGCCTGGAGTGTATTACGCGGGAACACTGAAGCTTTCTTT. Translated: CAWSVLRGNTEAFF. Full variable domain (outside the CDR3, taken from reference TRBV30 and TRBJ1-1): SQTIHQWPATLVQPVGSPLSLECTVEGTSNPNLYWYRQAAGRGLQLLFYSVGIGQISSEVPQNLSASRPQDRQFILSSKKLLLSDSGFYLCAWSVLRGNTEAFFGQGTRLTVV.

The chain uses TRBV6-5 and TRBJ1-1; TRBD1 agrees at 7 bases. This CDR3 contains 15 residues. The germline gives CDR1 MNHEY, CDR2 SVGAGI. V trimming: 0 bases; J trimming: 0 bases; junction bases outside the gene matches: 1. The CDR3 region is CASSYSGQVNTEAFF. The CDR3 DNA reads TGTGCCAGCAGTTACTCCGGACAGGTGAACACTGAAGCTTTCTTT.

The rearrangement joins TRBV11-2 to TRBJ2-3; a possible D gene is TRBD2 (5 bases). Germline V gene data show CDR1 as SGHAT and CDR2 as FQNNGV. Trimming took 1 base from V and 5 from J, leaving 7 bases between them. The CDR3 is made up of 13 amino acids. CDR3 DNA: TGTGCCAGCAGCTTAGTCGGGATAGATACGCAGTATTTT. As protein: CASSLVGIDTQYF.

J is TRBJ2-3 and V is TRBV5-1, with 14 bases that match TRBD2. V lost 2 bases, J lost 5 bases, and 7 bases stayed unmatched. CDR1 is SGHRS, CDR2 YFSETQ, per germline. This CDR3 is 17 amino acids long. The chain's CDR3 is CASSFGLAGGRGDTQYF. The CDR3 DNA reads TGCGCCAGCAGCTTTGGACTAGCGGGAGGTAGGGGAGATACGCAGTATTTT.

The chain links TRBV1 to TRBJ1-4. TRBV1 constitutes a pseudogene. The CDR3 sequence is 16 residues long. CDR3 nucleotide sequence: TGCACCAGCAGCCAAACGCAGGGGGGGTCTAATGAAAAACTGTTTTTT. Its translation is CTSSQTQGGSNEKLFF.

The V and J genes are TRBV19 and TRBJ1-1; D is undetermined. The CDR3 loop spans 13 amino acids. V lost 1 base and J 7 bases, leaving 10 bases between the germline ends. CDR1 LNHDA and CDR2 SQIVND come from the germline V gene (reference sequence). The CDR3 reads CASSIVARDEAFF. CDR3 DNA sequence: TGTGCCAGTAGTATAGTAGCGAGAGATGAAGCTTTCTTT.

The J gene is TRBJ2-2, the V gene TRBV18; the match to TRBD1 covers 12 bases. V dropped 3 bases and J dropped 7; count of bases not matched to a gene: 3. The CDR3 contains 15 residues. In germline, CDR1 is KGHSH, CDR2 LQKENI. DNA of the CDR3: TGTGCCAGCTCACCGGGACAGGGGGCTATCGGGGAGCTGTTTTTT. Translated, it gives CASSPGQGAIGELFF.

The rearrangement joins TRBV5-4 to TRBJ1-2; a weak D match, TRBD1 (6 bases). This CDR3 comprises 14 residues. The germline V gene encodes CDR1 SGHNT and CDR2 YYREEE (reference sequence). Trimming shortened V by 0 bases and J by 2 bases, and 8 bases separated the two germline ends. The CDR3 DNA is TGTGCCAGCAGCTTGGAAGGGGGGAACTATGGCTACACCTTC. It specifies CASSLEGGNYGYTF.

The V call is TRBV28, the J call TRBJ2-1; 9 bases line up with TRBD1. The CDR3 is made up of 15 amino acids. V dropped 4 bases and J dropped 5; count of bases not matched to a gene: 6. Looked up from germline, CDR1 is MDHEN and CDR2 is SYDVKM. The CDR3 nucleotides read TGTGCCAGCAGTTCTCCGGGGACAGGGAACAATGAGCAGTTCTTC. The encoded protein is CASSSPGTGNNEQFF.

J is TRBJ2-7 and V is TRBV28; maybe TRBD1 (5 bases). V lost 5 bases to trimming and J lost 10 bases, with 15 bases between them. Germline CDR1 is MDHEN and CDR2 is SYDVKM. The length of the CDR3 is 12 residues. CDR3 sequence: CASSPQGPTQYF. The CDR3 DNA sequence: TGTGCCAGCAGTCCCCAGGGCCCGACACAGTACTTC.

This chain joins TRBV5-1 and TRBJ1-4, with D uncertain. Trimming removed 3 bases at V and 3 bases at J, with 12 bases between. Germline CDR1 reads SGHRS; CDR2 reads YFSETQ. This CDR3 region has 15 residues. CDR3 region: CASSWLGRANEKLFF. The CDR3 nucleotides are TGCGCCAGCAGCTGGCTCGGAAGGGCTAATGAAAAACTGTTTTTT.

The V call is TRBV5-4, the J call TRBJ2-5; the match to TRBD2 covers 16 bases. V was clipped by 4 bases and J by 5 bases; unmatched bases: 8. Per the germline V gene, CDR1 is SGHNT and CDR2 is YYREEE (reference sequence). There are 17 residues in the CDR3. CDR3 in amino acids: CASSPGTSGRAGETQYF. The CDR3, as DNA: TGTGCCAGCAGCCCAGGGACTAGCGGGAGGGCCGGGGAGACCCAGTACTTC.

V is TRBV15 and J is TRBJ2-2; unclear D gene. Trimming pared 1 base from V and 6 bases from J, leaving 6 bases between. The germline gives CDR1 LNHNV, CDR2 YYDKDF (reference sequence). The CDR3 totals 13 residues. The CDR3 DNA reads TGTGCCACCAGCAGAGTTCGATCCGGGGAGCTGTTTTTT. It encodes CATSRVRSGELFF.

The chain uses TRBV6-5 and TRBJ1-2, with D possibly matching TRBD1 (6 bases). Per germline, CDR1 MNHEY and CDR2 SVGAGI. Deletions cut 6 bases from V and 8 bases from J, with 22 bases between. The CDR3 covers 15 residues. CDR3 in DNA: TGTGCCAGCAGCTTCGGTCCTAACCAGGGACACGGCTACACCTTC. Translating gives CASSFGPNQGHGYTF.

The V gene is TRBV9, the J gene TRBJ2-1; 9 bases are a match to TRBD2. The CDR3 covers 14 residues. The junction had 4 bases not matched to a gene; V was cut back by 0 bases and J by 9 bases. CDR1 and CDR2 (germline): SGDLS, YYNGEE. The CDR3 nucleotides are TGTGCCAGCAGCGTAGCGACTAGCGGCGGTGAGCAGTTCTTC. It codes for CASSVATSGGEQFF.

This chain uses TRBV7-2 with TRBJ1-5; 7 positions agree with TRBD1. This CDR3 has 14 amino acids. Germline assignment: CDR1 SGHTA and CDR2 FQGNSA. V gave up 2 bases and J gave up 6 bases; unmatched junction bases: 4. CDR3 sequence reads: CASSLISGGQPQHF. The CDR3 nucleotides read TGTGCCAGCAGCTTAATATCAGGGGGTCAGCCCCAGCATTTT. The entire variable domain, with the rest obtained from reference TRBV7-2 and TRBJ1-5, is as follows: GAGVSQSPSNKVTEKGKDVELRCDPISGHTALYWYRQSLGQGLEFLIYFQGNSAPDKSGLPSDRFSAERTGGSVSTLTIQRTQQEDSAVYLCASSLISGGQPQHFGDGTRLSIL.

A single count supports this clone. The genes are TRBV2 and TRBJ2-5; perhaps TRBD2 as D (6 bases). Trimming shortened V by 10 bases and J by 0 bases, and 15 bases separated the two germline ends. CDR3 length equals 14 residues. Per germline, CDR1 SNHLY and CDR2 FYNNEI. DNA of the CDR3: TGTGCCACCGAGACGGGGGTGTACCAAGAGACCCAGTACTTC. Protein sequence: CATETGVYQETQYF.

The V and J genes are TRBV7-3 and TRBJ1-1, with TRBD1 matching over 8 bases. V was pared by 5 bases and J by 4 bases, with 3 bases of the junction left unmatched. This CDR3 is built from 13 residues. Germline-derived CDR1 and CDR2 are SGHTA and FQGTGA. DNA of the CDR3: TGTGCCAGCAGCGAAACAGGGGGCACTGAAGCTTTCTTT. It encodes CASSETGGTEAFF. The entire variable domain, with the rest obtained from reference TRBV7-3 and TRBJ1-1, is as follows: GAGVSQTPSNKVTEKGKYVELRCDPISGHTALYWYRQSLGQGPEFLIYFQGTGAADDSGLPNDRFFAVRPEGSVSTLKIQRTERGDSAVYLCASSETGGTEAFFGQGTRLTVV.

The chain joins TRBV6-1 to TRBJ2-7, with a tentative D call TRBD1 (6 bases). V was clipped by 4 bases and J by 4 bases, with 17 bases between them. The CDR3 length is 15 residues. Germline CDR1 and CDR2: MNHNS and SASEGT. DNA for the CDR3: TGTGCCAGCAGTGTAGAGGCCGGGACACATTACGAGCAGTACTTC. This codes for CASSVEAGTHYEQYF.

The chain has TRBV5-4 and TRBJ2-3; D may be TRBD2 (5 bases). V shed 2 bases and J shed 4 bases, with 11 bases lying between them. Germline CDR1 and CDR2: SGHNT and YYREEE (reference sequence). CDR3 size: 14 residues. CDR3 DNA: TGTGCCAGCAGCTTCCGCGGGCCCGCAGATACGCAGTATTTT. Residues: CASSFRGPADTQYF.

The J gene is TRBJ2-1, the V gene TRBV10-3; no firm D call. The CDR3 extends over 16 amino acids. CDR1 is ENHRY and CDR2 is SYGVKD in the germline V gene. V dropped 2 bases and J dropped 6 bases, with 17 bases sitting between them. DNA for the CDR3: TGTGCCATCAGTGAGGGTTTGGGCCCCTACCGCAATGAGCAGTTCTTC. This encodes CAISEGLGPYRNEQFF.

In nucleotides, the CDR3 is TGCAGCGTTCGAATTGGGGGAGAGACCCAGTACTTC. Translating gives CSVRIGGETQYF. This chain uses TRBV29-1 with TRBJ2-5; tentatively, D is TRBD1 or TRBD2 (5 bases each). Between the trimmed V and J ends, which lost 5 bases and 4 bases, there was a span of 11 bases. Germline V CDR1 and CDR2: SQVTM, ANQGSEA. This CDR3 is built from 12 residues.

This rearrangement joins TRBV9 to TRBJ2-3; maybe TRBD2 (6 bases). The germline CDR1 and CDR2 sequences are SGDLS and YYNGEE. The CDR3 loop spans 16 amino acids. Trimming removed 0 bases from V and 0 bases from J, with 11 bases in between. CDR3 amino acids: CASSVGPGTSTDTQYF. The CDR3 DNA follows: TGTGCCAGCAGCGTAGGTCCGGGGACTAGCACAGATACGCAGTATTTT.

The chain links TRBV19 to TRBJ2-7; D ambiguous. V lost 3 bases, J lost 2 bases, and 8 bases lay in between. The length of the CDR3 is 13 residues. The germline gives CDR1 LNHDA, CDR2 SQIVND (reference sequence). This CDR3 reads CASSMAGTYEQYF. DNA of the CDR3: TGTGCCAGTAGTATGGCTGGTACCTACGAGCAGTACTTC.

The rearrangement joins TRBV7-8 to TRBJ2-7; 8 positions agree with TRBD1. The CDR3 loop spans 15 amino acids. After removal of 1 base from V and 2 bases from J, the junction contained 4 bases not matched to a gene. From germline, CDR1 is SGHVS and CDR2 FQNEAQ. CDR3 sequence (DNA): TGTGCCAGCAGCTTAGGGACAGGGAGGACCTACGAGCAGTACTTC. Residues: CASSLGTGRTYEQYF.

CDR3 sequence reads: CASRPAGTGTYGYTF. The CDR3 DNA sequence: TGTGCCAGCAGGCCCGCCGGGACAGGGACCTATGGCTACACCTTC. V gene TRBV6-1 combines with J gene TRBJ1-2; 9 bases fit TRBD1. The CDR3 covers 15 residues. Germline-derived CDR1 and CDR2 are MNHNS and SASEGT. V lost 6 bases and J lost 4; bases outside the gene matches: 9.